One sample yielded the 5 T cell receptor beta chains listed below, sequenced in a study of blood T cell repertoires in COVID-19. Assay used: immunoSEQ multiplex PCR; TCRdb lists only in-frame clones, some missing. The sample records around 200,000 clones, over 75% being singletons. Sample: peripheral blood. The receptors were sampled from a man aged 35-49 years with active or convalescent COVID-19.

The V gene is TRBV19, the J gene TRBJ1-2, with 8 nucleotides matching TRBD1. V lost 1 base, J lost 3 bases, and 1 base stayed unmatched. The germline CDR1 and CDR2 sequences are LNHDA and SQIVND (reference sequence). The CDR3 has 14 amino acids. CDR3 DNA: TGTGCCAGTAGTATAGCCAGGGGGCACTATGGCTACACCTTC. Translation: CASSIARGHYGYTF.

The V and J genes are TRBV7-9 and TRBJ2-5; 7 nucleotides match TRBD1. V dropped 5 bases and J dropped 4; count of bases not matched to a gene: 16. Germline-derived CDR1 and CDR2 are SEHNR and FQNEAQ (reference sequence). This CDR3 region has 17 residues. CDR3 residues: CASSLPPGQTQGETQYF. CDR3 coding DNA: TGTGCCAGCAGCCTGCCTCCGGGACAGACACAAGGAGAGACCCAGTACTTC.

The chain carries TRBV7-2 and TRBJ1-1; D is perhaps TRBD1 (6 bases). CDR3 length: 15 residues. V was clipped by 0 bases and J by 7 bases, with 15 bases between them. Germline CDR1 reads SGHTA; CDR2 reads FQGNSA. The CDR3 loop is CASSLAGGPGFEAFF. For the CDR3, the DNA is TGTGCCAGCAGCTTAGCGGGGGGGCCGGGATTTGAAGCTTTCTTT.

This clone occurred a few times. This chain uses TRBV5-1 with TRBJ1-1; D unresolved. The germline V gene has CDR1 SGHRS and CDR2 YFSETQ. CDR3 size: 13 residues. V was cut by 3 bases and J by 0 bases, with 6 bases left in between. CDR3 region: CASSSVMNTEAFF. Here the CDR3 DNA reads TGCGCCAGCAGCTCGGTGATGAACACTGAAGCTTTCTTT.

The rearrangement joins TRBV4-1 to TRBJ2-7; 8 bases match TRBD1. Trimming cost V 4 bases and J 1 base; bases outside gene matches: 6. Germline V gene lookup returns CDR1 MGHRA and CDR2 YSYEKL. There are 15 residues in the CDR3. The CDR3 region is CASSPGTGPSYEQYF. In DNA, the CDR3 is TGCGCCAGCAGCCCAGGGACAGGACCTTCCTACGAGCAGTACTTC.